This T cell receptor (beta chain) comes out of a study of blood T cell repertoires in COVID-19 (dated by TCRdb to 2018 to 2021). For the wider study: Collaborator samples came from the United States, Italy and Spain and covered acute and convalescent phases of COVID-19. The sample metadata nearly always contained a de-identified subject ID, COVID-19 status, age in years and sex. The dataset comprised deeply sampled blood TCRbeta repertoires from subjects exposed to, actively infected with, or recovered from COVID-19. The material from the prospective study consisted of cDNA or gDNA derived from T cells, B-cell-depleted T cells, or PBMCs. Samples were obtained from the ongoing ImmuneRACE study (first 160 participants) and from 1,254 subjects provided by 6 global collaborators. The repertoires were released in a freely available public database intended as a resource for research on the immune response to SARS-CoV-2. Where available, HLA class I and class II types were obtained from metadata supplied by the sample provider rather than from assay-based typing.

In the prospective study, participants were roughly 18 to 95 years old, resided in fewer than 25 geographic areas of the United States, and were enrolled through a virtual design. In the prospective study, cohorts were assigned on the basis of participant-reported clinical history obtained from a screening survey and a study questionnaire. In the prospective study, whole blood, serum and a nasopharyngeal or oropharyngeal swab were collected from each participant by mobile phlebotomists. Participants in the prospective study had the option to provide additional blood draws and questionnaires over a 2-month period. Before DNA extraction, prospective study blood samples were shipped either frozen or at room temperature. Notes on this clone: Its antigen has not been determined. Base qualities are not at hand, and no much larger clone is one base apart.

Based on the germline V gene, the CDR1 and CDR2 sequences are MGHDK and SYGVNS. There are 13 amino acids in the CDR3, from cysteine to phenylalanine inclusive. Only CDR3 DNA remains: 39 bases, in frame from the first base. The junction carries 6 bases between V and J, which are trimmed by 1 base and 5 bases respectively. Findings and caveats that apply to the study as a whole: The quantity of clinical and demographic metadata differed by source and by participant and was supplied without curation.

The immunoSEQ Assay, a bias-controlled multiplex PCR, was used to amplify TCRbeta CDR3 regions from genomic DNA. In the paper's pipeline: The number of nucleated cells in each sample was estimated from the amplification of reference gene primers within the assay. To quantify the absolute abundance of each unique TCRbeta CDR3 rearrangement, sequence reads were collapsed and filtered. For each sample, productive Simpson clonality was calculated by taking the square root of Simpson's diversity index across productive rearrangements. Held by TCRdb, this immuneACCESS table contains in-frame sequences only and omits some clones. Under half of the omission traces to an unresolved V gene where checked; the cause of the rest is unknown. The V and J calls and clone size are taken from that table; D and trimming were inferred from the DNA. Within this sample are some 270,000 clones, with 85% of them counted one time only. The ten largest clones represent 9.1% of the sample.

The chain couples TRBV25-1 to TRBJ1-5; the D segment could be TRBD1, given 5 matching bases. The TCR originated in a woman aged 45-60 years with acute COVID-19. Sequencing was done on a sample of PBMCs or T cells enriched from blood (not recorded which). The CDR3 protein is CASSEWGDQPQHF. The nucleotides are TGTGCCAGCAGTGAATGGGGGGATCAGCCCCAGCATTTT.